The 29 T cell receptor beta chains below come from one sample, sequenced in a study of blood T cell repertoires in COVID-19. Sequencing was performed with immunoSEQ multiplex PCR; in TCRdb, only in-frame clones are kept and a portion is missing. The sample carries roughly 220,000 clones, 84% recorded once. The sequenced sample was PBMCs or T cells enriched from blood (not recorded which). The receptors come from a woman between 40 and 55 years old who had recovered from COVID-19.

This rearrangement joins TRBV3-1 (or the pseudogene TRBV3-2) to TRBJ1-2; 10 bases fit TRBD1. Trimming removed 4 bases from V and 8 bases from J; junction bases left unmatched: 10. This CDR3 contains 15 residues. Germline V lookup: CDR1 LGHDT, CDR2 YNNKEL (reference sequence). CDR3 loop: CASSPYGQGVGGYTF. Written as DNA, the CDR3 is TGTGCCAGCAGCCCCTACGGACAGGGGGTGGGAGGCTACACCTTC.

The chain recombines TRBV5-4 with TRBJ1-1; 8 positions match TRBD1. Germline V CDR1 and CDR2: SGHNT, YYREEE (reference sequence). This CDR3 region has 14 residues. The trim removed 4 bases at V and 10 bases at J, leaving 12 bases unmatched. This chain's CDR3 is CASSPTGQGRGAFF. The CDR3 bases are TGTGCCAGCAGCCCGACAGGACAGGGCCGGGGAGCTTTCTTT.

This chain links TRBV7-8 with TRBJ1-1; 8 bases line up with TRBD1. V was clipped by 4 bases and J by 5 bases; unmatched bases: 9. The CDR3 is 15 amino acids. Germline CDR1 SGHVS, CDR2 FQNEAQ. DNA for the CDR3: TGTGCCAGCAGCTATGCCTACAGGGGGACAACTGAAGCTTTCTTT. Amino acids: CASSYAYRGTTEAFF. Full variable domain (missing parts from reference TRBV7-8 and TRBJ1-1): GAGVSQSPRYKVAKRGQDVALRCDPISGHVSLFWYQQALGQGPEFLTYFQNEAQLDKSGLPSDRFFAERPEGSVSTLKIQRTQQEDSAVYLCASSYAYRGTTEAFFGQGTRLTVV.

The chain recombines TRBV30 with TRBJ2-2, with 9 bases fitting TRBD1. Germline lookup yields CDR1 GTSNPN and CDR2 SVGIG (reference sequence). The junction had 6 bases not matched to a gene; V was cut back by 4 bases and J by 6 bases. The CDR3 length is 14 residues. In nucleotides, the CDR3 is TGTGCCTGGAAAACGACAGGGGGTCCCGGGGAGCTGTTTTTT. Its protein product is CAWKTTGGPGELFF.

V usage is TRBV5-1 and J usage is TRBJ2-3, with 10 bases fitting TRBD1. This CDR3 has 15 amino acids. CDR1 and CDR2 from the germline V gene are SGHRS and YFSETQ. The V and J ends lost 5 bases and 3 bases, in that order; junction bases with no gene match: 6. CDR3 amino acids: CASRPGTGVTDTQYF. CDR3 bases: TGCGCCAGCAGACCCGGGACAGGGGTAACAGATACGCAGTATTTT.

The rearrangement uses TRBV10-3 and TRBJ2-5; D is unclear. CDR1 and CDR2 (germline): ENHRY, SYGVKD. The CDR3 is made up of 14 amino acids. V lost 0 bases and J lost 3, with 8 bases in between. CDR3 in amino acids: CAISESSGEETQYF. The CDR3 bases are TGTGCCATCAGTGAGTCGAGTGGAGAAGAGACCCAGTACTTC.

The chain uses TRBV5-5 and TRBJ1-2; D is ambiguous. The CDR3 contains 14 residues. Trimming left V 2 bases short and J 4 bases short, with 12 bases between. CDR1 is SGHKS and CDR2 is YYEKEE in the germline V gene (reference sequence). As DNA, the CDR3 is TGTGCCAGCAGCTTAGAGGGCGCGGGCTATGGCTACACCTTC. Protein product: CASSLEGAGYGYTF. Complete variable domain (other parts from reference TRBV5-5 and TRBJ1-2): DAGVTQSPTHLIKTRGQQVTLRCSPISGHKSVSWYQQVLGQGPQFIFQYYEKEERGRGNFPDRFSARQFPNYSSELNVNALLLGDSALYLCASSLEGAGYGYTFGSGTRLTVV.

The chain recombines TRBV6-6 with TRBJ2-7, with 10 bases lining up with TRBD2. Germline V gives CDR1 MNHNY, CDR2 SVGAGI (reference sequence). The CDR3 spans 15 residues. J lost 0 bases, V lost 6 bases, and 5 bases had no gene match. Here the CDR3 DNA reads TGTGCCAGCAGACTTAGCGGGAGGAGCTCCTACGAGCAGTACGTC. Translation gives CASRLSGRSSYEQYV.

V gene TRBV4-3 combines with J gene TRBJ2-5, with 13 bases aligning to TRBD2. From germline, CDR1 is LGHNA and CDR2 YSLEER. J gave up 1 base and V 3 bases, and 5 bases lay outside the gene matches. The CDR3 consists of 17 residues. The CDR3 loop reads CASSQGTSGKPQETQYF. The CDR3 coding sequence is TGCGCCAGCAGCCAGGGGACTAGCGGGAAACCCCAAGAGACCCAGTACTTC.

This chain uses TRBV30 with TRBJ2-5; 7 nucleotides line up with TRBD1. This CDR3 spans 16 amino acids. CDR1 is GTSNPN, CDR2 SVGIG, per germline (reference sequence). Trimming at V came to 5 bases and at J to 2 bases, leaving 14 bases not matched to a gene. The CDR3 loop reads CAWASPHRGMQETQYF. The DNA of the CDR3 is TGTGCCTGGGCCTCCCCTCACAGGGGAATGCAAGAGACCCAGTACTTC.

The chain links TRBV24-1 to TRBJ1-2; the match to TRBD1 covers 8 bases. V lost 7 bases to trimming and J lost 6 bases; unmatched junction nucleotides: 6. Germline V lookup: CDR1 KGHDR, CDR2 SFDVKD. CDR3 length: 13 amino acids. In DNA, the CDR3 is TGTGCCACCAGCCAGGGGGCCCTAGATGGCTACACCTTC. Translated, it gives CATSQGALDGYTF.

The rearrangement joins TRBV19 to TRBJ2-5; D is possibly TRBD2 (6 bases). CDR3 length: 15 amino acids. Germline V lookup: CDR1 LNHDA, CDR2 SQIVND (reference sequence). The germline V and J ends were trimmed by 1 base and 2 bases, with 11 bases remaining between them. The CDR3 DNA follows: TGTGCCAGTAGTATAGCGACTAGGTATCAAGAGACCCAGTACTTC. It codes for CASSIATRYQETQYF.

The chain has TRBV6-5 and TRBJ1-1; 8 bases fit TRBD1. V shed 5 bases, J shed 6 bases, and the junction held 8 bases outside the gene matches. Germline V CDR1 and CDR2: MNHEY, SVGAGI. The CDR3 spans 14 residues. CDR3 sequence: CASSPQGAGAEAFF. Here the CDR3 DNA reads TGTGCCAGCAGTCCCCAGGGGGCTGGCGCTGAAGCTTTCTTT.

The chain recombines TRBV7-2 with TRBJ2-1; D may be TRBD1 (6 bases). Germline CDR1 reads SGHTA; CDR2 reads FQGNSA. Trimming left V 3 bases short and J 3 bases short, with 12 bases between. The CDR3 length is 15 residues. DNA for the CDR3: TGTGCCAGCAGCTTTTCCAGGGGTTTCTACAATGAGCAGTTCTTC. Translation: CASSFSRGFYNEQFF.

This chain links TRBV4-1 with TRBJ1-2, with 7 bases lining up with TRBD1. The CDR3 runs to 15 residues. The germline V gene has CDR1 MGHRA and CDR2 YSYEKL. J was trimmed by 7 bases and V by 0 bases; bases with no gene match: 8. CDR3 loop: CASSQEATGRSGYTF. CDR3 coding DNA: TGCGCCAGCAGCCAAGAGGCGACAGGGAGGTCTGGCTACACCTTC.

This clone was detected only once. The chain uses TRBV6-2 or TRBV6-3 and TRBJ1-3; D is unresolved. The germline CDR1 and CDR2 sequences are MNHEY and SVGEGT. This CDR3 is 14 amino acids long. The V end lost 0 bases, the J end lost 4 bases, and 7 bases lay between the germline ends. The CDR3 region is CASSYSRSGNTIYF. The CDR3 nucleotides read TGTGCCAGCAGTTACTCGAGGAGCGGAAACACCATATATTTT.

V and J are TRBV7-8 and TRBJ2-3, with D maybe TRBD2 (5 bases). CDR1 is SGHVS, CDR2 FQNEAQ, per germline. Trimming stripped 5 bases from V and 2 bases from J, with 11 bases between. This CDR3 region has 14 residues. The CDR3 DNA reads TGTGCCAGCAGCCTAAAGAGGGTCACAGATACGCAGTATTTT. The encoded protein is CASSLKRVTDTQYF.

The CDR3 nucleotides read TGTGCCAGTGCGACAGGGCGGTTGACTGAAGCTTTCTTT. It encodes CASATGRLTEAFF. V is TRBV27 and J is TRBJ1-1; 7 nucleotides line up with TRBD1. Germline CDR1 reads MNHEY; CDR2 reads SMNVEV (reference sequence). The CDR3 loop spans 13 amino acids. V dropped 9 bases and J dropped 5; count of bases not matched to a gene: 9.

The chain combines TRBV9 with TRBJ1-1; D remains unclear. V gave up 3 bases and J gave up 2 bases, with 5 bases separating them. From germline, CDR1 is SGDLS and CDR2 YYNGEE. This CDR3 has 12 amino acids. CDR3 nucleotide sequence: TGTGCCAGCAGCGCCCCAAACACTGAAGCTTTCTTT. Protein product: CASSAPNTEAFF.

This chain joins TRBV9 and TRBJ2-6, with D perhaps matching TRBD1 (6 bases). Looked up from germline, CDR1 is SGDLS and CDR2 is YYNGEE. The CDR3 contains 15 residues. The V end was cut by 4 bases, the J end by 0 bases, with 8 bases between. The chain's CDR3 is CASSPGDSGANVLTF. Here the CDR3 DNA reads TGTGCCAGCAGCCCAGGGGACTCTGGGGCCAACGTCCTGACTTTC. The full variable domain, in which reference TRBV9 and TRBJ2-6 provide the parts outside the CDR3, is DSGVTQTPKHLITATGQRVTLRCSPRSGDLSVYWYQQSLDQGLQFLIQYYNGEERAKGNILERFSAQQFPDLHSELNLSSLELGDSALYFCASSPGDSGANVLTFGAGSRLTVL.

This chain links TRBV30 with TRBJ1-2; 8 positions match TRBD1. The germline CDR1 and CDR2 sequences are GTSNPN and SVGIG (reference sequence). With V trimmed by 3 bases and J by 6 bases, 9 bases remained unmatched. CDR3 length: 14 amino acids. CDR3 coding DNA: TGTGCCTGGAGCCGACAGGGGATCGGGCATGGCTACACCTTC. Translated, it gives CAWSRQGIGHGYTF.

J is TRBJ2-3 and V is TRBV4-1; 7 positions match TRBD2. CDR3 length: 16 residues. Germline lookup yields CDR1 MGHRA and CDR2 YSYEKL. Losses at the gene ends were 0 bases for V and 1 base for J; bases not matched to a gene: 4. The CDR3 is CASSQESSGRTDTQYF. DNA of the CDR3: TGCGCCAGCAGCCAAGAGTCTAGCGGACGCACAGATACGCAGTATTTT.

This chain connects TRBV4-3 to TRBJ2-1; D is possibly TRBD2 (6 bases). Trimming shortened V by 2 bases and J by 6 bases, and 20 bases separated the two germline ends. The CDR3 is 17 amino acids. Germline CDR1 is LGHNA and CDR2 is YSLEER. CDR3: CASSQRSPGTRPNEQFF. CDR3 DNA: TGCGCCAGCAGCCAACGGTCTCCAGGGACTCGTCCCAATGAGCAGTTCTTC.

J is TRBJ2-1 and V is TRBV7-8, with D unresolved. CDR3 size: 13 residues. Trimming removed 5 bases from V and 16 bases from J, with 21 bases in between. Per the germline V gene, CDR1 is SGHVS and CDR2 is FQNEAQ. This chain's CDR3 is CASSPLGSQLPFF. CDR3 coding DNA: TGTGCCAGCAGCCCCCTCGGGTCGCAGCTTCCCTTCTTC.

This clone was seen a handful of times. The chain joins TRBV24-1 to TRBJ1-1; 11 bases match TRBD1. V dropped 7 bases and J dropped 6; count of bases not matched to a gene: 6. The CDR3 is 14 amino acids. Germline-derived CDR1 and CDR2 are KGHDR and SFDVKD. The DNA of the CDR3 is TGTGCCACCAGGGGGACAGGGGGAGGGGCTGAAGCTTTCTTT. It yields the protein CATRGTGGGAEAFF.

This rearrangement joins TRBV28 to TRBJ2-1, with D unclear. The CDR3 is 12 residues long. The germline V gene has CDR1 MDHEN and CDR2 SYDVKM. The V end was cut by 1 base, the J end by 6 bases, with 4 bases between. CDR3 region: CASSLYTNEQFF. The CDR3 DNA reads TGTGCCAGCAGTTTATACACCAATGAGCAGTTCTTC.

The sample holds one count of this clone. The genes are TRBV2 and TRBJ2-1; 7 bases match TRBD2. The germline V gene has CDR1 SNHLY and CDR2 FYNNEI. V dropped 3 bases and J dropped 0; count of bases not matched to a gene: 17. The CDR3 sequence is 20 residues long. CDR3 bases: TGTGCCAGCAGTGATCCCCTAGCGGACCACGAAATGAGCTCCTACAATGAGCAGTTCTTC. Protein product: CASSDPLADHEMSSYNEQFF.

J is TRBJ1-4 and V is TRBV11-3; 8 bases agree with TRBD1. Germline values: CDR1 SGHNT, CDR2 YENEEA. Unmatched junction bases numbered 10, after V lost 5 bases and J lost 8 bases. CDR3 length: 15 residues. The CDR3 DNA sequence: TGTGCCAGCAGCCCCGCCCGGGACAGGCGAGAAAAACTGTTTTTT. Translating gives CASSPARDRREKLFF.

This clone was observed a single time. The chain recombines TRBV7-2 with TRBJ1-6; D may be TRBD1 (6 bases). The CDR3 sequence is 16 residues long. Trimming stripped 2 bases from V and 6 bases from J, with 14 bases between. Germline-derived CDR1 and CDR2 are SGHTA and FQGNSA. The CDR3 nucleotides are TGTGCCAGCAGCTTACTCCCCCGGACAGTTAATTCACCCCTCCACTTT. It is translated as CASSLLPRTVNSPLHF. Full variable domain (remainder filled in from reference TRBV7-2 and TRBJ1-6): GAGVSQSPSNKVTEKGKDVELRCDPISGHTALYWYRQSLGQGLEFLIYFQGNSAPDKSGLPSDRFSAERTGGSVSTLTIQRTQQEDSAVYLCASSLLPRTVNSPLHFGNGTRLTVT.